The clone carrying this TCR beta chain appeared a single time. These data come from a study of cytomegalovirus exposure and HLA in healthy donors. Per the germline V gene, CDR1 is SQVTM and CDR2 is ANQGSEA. This CDR3 contains 12 residues. The junction had 8 bases not matched to a gene; V was cut back by 4 bases and J by 8 bases. TCRdb's table, derived via immunoSEQ multiplex PCR, lists solely in-frame clones and lacks some. The table lists 75,000 to 85,000 clones, approximately 91% of them singletons. Sequencing was performed on PBMCs. V is TRBV29-1 and J is TRBJ2-7, with 7 bases that match TRBD1. This clonotype was obtained from a man in his thirties or forties in good health and CMV-seronegative. The DNA for the CDR3 is TGCAGCGTTGGAGATACACAGGGGCAGCAGTACTTC. Translated, it gives CSVGDTQGQQYF.